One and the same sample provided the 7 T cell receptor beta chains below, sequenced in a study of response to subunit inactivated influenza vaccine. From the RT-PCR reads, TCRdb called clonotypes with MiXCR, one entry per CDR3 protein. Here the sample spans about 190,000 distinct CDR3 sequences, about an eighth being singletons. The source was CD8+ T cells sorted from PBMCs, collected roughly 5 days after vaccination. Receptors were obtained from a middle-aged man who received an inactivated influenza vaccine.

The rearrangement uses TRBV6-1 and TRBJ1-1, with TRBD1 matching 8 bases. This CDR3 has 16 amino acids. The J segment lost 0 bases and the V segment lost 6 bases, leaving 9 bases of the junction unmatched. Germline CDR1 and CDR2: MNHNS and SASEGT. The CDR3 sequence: CASRPWTGRLNTEAFF. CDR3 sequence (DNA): TGTGCCAGCAGACCCTGGACAGGGAGACTGAACACTGAAGCTTTCTTT.

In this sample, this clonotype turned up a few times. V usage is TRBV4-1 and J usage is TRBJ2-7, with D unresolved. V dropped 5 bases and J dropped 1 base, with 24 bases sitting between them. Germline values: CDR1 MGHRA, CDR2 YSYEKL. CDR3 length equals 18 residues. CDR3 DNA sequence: TGCGCCAGCAGCTTGACGGGTCCCCCGACTGAGGTTTCCTACGAGCAGTACTTC. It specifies CASSLTGPPTEVSYEQYF.

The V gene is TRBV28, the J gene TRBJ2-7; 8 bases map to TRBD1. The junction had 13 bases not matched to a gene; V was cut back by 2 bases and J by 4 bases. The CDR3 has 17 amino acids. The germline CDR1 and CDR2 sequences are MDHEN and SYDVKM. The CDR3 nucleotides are TGTGCCAGCAGTTTAGACCAGGACAGGGCAAGGCGATACGAGCAGTACTTC. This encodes CASSLDQDRARRYEQYF.

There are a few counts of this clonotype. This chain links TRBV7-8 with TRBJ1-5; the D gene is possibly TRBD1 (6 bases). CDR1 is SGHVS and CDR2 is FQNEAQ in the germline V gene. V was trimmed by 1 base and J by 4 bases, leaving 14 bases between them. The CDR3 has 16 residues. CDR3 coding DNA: TGTGCCAGCAGCTTAGGGATGTGGGGGCCTAATCAGCCCCAGCATTTT. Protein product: CASSLGMWGPNQPQHF.

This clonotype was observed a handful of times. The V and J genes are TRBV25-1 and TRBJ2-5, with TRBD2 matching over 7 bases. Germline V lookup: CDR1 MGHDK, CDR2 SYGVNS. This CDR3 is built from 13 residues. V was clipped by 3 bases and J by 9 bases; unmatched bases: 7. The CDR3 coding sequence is TGTGCCAGCAGTGAGGGGGGAGGGGCGTCCCAGTACTTC. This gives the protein CASSEGGGASQYF.

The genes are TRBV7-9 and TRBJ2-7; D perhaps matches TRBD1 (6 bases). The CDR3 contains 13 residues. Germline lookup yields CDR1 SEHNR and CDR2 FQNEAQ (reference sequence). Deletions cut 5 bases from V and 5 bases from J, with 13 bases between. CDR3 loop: CASSPQGYNEQYF. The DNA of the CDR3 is TGTGCCAGCAGCCCACAGGGTTACAACGAGCAGTACTTC.

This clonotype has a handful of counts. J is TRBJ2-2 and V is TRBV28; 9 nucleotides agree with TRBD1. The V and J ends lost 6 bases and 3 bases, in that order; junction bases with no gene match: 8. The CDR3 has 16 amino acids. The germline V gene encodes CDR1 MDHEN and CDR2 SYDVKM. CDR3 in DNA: TGTGCCAGCAGAAGAACAGGGGGCGCGTACACCGGGGAGCTGTTTTTT. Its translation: CASRRTGGAYTGELFF.